This T cell receptor (beta chain) was profiled in a study of neoadjuvant nivolumab and ipilimumab in lung cancer. The germline CDR1 and CDR2 sequences are KGHSH and LQKENI. The CDR3 spans 15 residues. Study outcomes and limitations: Only a single major-pathologic-response sample was available for clonality analysis. Only a small number of samples underwent TCR sequencing. TCR richness and clonality were higher in tumors than adjacent uninvolved lung.

A note on this clone: Its antigen is not identified. The junction departs from germline at one end; a sequencing error may be responsible. Other nucleotide sequences from this sample produce the same CDR3.

Assay: immunoSEQ multiplex PCR; the TCRdb copy retains only in-frame clones and omits some. The sample lists 40,000 to 60,000 clones; around 88% were seen once. The sample here was blood, taken before neoadjuvant nivolumab, alone or with ipilimumab. V gene TRBV18 combines with J gene TRBJ2-7, with D possibly TRBD2 on 5 matching bases. This sequence was found in an adult with non-small cell lung cancer. Some clones in this sample may be carry-over from other donors' samples. CDR3 sequence (DNA): TGTGCCAGCTCCCCACAAGGGATTACGGGGTACGAGCAGTACTTC. Translating it yields CASSPQGITGYEQYF.